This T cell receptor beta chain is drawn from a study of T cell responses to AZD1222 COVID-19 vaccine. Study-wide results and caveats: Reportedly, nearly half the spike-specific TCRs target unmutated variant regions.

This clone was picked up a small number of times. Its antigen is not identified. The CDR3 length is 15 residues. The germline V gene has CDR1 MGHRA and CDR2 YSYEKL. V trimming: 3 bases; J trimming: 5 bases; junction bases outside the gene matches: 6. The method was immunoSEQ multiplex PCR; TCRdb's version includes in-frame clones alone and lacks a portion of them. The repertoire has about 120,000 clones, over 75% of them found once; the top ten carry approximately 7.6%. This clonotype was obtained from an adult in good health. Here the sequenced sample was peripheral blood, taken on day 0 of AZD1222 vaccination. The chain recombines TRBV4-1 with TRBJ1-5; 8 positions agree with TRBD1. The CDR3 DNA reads TGCGCCAGCAGCCAGTCCGGACAGGGAGATCAGCCCCAGCATTTT. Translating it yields CASSQSGQGDQPQHF.